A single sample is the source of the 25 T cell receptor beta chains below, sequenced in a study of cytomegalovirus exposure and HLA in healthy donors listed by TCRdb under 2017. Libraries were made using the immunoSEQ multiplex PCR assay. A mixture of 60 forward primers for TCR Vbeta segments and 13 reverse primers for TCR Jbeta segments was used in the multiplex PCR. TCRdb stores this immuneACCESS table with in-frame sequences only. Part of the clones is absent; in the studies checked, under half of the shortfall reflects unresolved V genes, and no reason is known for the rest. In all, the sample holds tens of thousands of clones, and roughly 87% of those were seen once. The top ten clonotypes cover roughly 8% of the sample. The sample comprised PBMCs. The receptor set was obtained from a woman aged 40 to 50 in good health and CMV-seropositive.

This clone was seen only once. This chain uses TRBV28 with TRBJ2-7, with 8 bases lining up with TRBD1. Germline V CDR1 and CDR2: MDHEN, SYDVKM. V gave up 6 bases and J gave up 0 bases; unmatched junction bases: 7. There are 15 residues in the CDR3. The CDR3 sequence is CASRPDRGPSYEQYF. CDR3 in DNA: TGTGCCAGCAGACCTGACAGGGGACCCTCCTACGAGCAGTACTTC.

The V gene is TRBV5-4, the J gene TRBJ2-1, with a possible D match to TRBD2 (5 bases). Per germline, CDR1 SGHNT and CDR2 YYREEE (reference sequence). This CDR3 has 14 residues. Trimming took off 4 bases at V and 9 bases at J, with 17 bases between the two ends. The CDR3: CASSLGEEGGEQFF. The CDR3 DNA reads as TGTGCCAGCAGCCTGGGCGAAGAGGGTGGTGAGCAGTTCTTC.

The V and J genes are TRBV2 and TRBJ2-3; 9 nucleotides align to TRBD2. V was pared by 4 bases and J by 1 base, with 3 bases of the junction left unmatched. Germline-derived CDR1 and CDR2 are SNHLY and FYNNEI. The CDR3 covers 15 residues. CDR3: CASSAQRGGTDTQYF. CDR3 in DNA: TGTGCCAGCAGTGCCCAGCGGGGGGGCACAGATACGCAGTATTTT.

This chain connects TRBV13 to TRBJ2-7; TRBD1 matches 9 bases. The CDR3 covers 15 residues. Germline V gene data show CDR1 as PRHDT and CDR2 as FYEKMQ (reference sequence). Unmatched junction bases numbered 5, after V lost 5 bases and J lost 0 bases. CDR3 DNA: TGTGCCAGCAGCCAGGGGACAGGGAGCTCCTACGAGCAGTACTTC. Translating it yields CASSQGTGSSYEQYF.

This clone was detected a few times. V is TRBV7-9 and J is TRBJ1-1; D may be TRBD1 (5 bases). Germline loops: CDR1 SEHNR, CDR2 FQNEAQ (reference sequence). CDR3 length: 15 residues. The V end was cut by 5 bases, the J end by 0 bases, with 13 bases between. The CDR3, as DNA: TGTGCCAGCAGCGCTACAACAGGCATGAACACTGAAGCTTTCTTT. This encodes CASSATTGMNTEAFF.

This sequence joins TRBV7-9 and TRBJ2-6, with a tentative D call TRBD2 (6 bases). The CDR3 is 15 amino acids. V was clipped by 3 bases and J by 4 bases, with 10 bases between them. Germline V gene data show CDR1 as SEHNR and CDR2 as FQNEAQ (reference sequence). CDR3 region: CASSFSLAGANVLTF. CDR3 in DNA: TGTGCCAGCAGCTTTAGTCTAGCGGGGGCCAACGTCCTGACTTTC.

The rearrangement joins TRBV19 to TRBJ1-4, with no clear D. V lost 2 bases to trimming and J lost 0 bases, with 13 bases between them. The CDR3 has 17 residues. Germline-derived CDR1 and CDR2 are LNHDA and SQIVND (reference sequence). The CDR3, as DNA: TGTGCCAGTAGTATAAGTGAAGGGCGGGCAACTAATGAAAAACTGTTTTTT. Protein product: CASSISEGRATNEKLFF.

CDR3 residues: CASSIDSPTQETRRDHDTQYF. CDR3 nucleotide sequence: TGTGCCAGTAGTATAGATTCCCCGACCCAAGAAACACGGAGGGATCACGATACGCAGTATTTT. The chain joins TRBV19 to TRBJ2-3; a possible D gene is TRBD2 (6 bases). Trimming pared 0 bases from V and 6 bases from J, leaving 31 bases between. The CDR3 spans 21 residues. CDR1 LNHDA and CDR2 SQIVND come from the germline V gene (reference sequence). The variable domain in full, with the rest retrieved from reference TRBV19 and TRBJ2-3, is DGGITQSPKYLFRKEGQNVTLSCEQNLNHDAMYWYRQDPGQGLRLIYYSQIVNDFQKGDIAEGYSVSREKKESFPLTVTSAQKNPTAFYLCASSIDSPTQETRRDHDTQYFGPGTRLTVL.

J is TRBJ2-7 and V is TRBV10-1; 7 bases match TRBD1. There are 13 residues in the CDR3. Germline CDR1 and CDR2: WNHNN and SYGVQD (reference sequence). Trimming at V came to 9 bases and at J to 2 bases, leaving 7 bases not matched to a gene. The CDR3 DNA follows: TGCGCCAGTCAGCCCGGACAGGCCTACGAGCAGTACTTC. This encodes CASQPGQAYEQYF.

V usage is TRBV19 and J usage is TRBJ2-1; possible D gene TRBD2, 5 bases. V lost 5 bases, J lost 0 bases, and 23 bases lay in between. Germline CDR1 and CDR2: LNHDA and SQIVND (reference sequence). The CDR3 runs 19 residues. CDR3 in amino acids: CASSGLSGPRPGSYNEQFF. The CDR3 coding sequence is TGTGCCAGTAGTGGACTCTCCGGACCTCGACCGGGCTCCTACAATGAGCAGTTCTTC.

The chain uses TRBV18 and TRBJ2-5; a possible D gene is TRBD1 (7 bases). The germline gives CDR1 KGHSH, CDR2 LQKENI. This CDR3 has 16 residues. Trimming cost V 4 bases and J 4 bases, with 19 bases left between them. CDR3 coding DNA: TGTGCCAGCTCACTGATGTCAGGGGGGACGGGAGAGACCCAGTACTTC. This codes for CASSLMSGGTGETQYF.

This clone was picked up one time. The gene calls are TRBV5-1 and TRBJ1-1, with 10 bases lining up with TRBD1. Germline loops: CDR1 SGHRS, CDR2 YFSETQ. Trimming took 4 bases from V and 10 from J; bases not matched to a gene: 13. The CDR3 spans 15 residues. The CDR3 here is CASSTLGTGVGSAFF. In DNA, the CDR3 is TGCGCCAGCAGCACCCTAGGGACAGGGGTGGGTTCAGCTTTCTTT.

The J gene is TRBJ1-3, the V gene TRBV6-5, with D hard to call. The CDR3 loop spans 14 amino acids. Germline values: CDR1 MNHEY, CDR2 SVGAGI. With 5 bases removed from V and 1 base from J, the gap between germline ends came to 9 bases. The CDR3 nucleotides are TGTGCCAGCAGTCGCGGGTTGTCTGGAAACACCATATATTTT. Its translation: CASSRGLSGNTIYF.

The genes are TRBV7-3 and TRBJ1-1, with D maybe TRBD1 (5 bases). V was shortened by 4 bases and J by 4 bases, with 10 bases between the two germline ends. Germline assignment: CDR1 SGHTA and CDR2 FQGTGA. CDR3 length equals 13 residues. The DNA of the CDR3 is TGTGCCAGCAGCTCGGACACGCGCACTGAAGCTTTCTTT. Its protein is CASSSDTRTEAFF. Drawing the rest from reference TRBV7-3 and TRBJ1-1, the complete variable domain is GAGVSQTPSNKVTEKGKYVELRCDPISGHTALYWYRQSLGQGPEFLIYFQGTGAADDSGLPNDRFFAVRPEGSVSTLKIQRTERGDSAVYLCASSSDTRTEAFFGQGTRLTVV.

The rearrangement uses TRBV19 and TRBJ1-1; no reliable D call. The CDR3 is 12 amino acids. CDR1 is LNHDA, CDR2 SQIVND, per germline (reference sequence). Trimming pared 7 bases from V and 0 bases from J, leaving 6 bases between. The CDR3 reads CASTRMNTEAFF. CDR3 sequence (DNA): TGTGCCAGTACCAGAATGAACACTGAAGCTTTCTTT.

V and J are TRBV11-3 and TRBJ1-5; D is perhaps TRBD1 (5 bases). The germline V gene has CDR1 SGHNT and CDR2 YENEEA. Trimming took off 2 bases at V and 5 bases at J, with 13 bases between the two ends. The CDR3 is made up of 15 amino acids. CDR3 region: CASSLRPGFDQPQHF. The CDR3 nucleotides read TGTGCCAGCAGCTTAAGGCCAGGGTTCGATCAGCCCCAGCATTTT. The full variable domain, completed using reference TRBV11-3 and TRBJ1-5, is EAGVVQSPRYKIIEKKQPVAFWCNPISGHNTLYWYLQNLGQGPELLIRYENEEAVDDSQLPKDRFSAERLKGVDSTLKIQPAELGDSAVYLCASSLRPGFDQPQHFGDGTRLSIL.

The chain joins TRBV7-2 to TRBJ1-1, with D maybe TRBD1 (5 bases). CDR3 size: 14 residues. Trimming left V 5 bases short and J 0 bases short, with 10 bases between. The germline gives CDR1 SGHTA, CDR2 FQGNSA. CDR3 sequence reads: CASSGGFMNTEAFF. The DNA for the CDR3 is TGTGCCAGCAGCGGGGGGTTCATGAACACTGAAGCTTTCTTT.

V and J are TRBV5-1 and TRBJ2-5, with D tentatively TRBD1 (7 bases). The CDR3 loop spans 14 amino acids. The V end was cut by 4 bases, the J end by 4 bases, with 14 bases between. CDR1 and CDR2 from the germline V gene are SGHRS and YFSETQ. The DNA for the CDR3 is TGCGCCAGCAGCCCCGGGACAGCGGGAGAGACCCAGTACTTC. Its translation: CASSPGTAGETQYF.

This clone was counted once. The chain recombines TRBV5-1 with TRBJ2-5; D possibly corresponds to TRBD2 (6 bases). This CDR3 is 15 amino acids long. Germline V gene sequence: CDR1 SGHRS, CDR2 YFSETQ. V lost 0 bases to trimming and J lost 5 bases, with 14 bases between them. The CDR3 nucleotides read TGCGCCAGCAGCTTGGCGGGACTCATGGGGGAGACCCAGTACTTC. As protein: CASSLAGLMGETQYF.

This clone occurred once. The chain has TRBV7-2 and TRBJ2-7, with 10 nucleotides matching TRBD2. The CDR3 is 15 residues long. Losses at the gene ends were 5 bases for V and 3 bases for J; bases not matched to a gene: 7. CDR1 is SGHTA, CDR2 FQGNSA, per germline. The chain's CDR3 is CASSLQLAGSYEQYF. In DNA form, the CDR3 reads TGTGCCAGCAGCCTCCAACTAGCGGGGAGCTACGAGCAGTACTTC.

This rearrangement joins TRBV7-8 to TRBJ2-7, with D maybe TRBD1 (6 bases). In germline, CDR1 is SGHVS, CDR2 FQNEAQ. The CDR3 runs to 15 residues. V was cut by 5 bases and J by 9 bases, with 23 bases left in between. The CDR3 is CASSQIAMVQGVQYF. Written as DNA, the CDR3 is TGTGCCAGCAGCCAAATTGCGATGGTACAGGGAGTGCAGTACTTC.

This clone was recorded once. This chain's CDR3 is CASSSAGRSGGYTF. The DNA for the CDR3 is TGTGCCAGCAGTTCCGCGGGCCGATCCGGTGGCTACACCTTC. The rearrangement uses TRBV6-5 and TRBJ1-2; D gene ambiguous. Germline values: CDR1 MNHEY, CDR2 SVGAGI. There are 14 residues in the CDR3. V lost 4 bases and J lost 7, with 16 bases in between.

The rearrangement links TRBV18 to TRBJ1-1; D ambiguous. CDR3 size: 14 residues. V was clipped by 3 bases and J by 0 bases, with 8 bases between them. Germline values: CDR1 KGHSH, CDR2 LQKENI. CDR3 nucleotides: TGTGCCAGCTCACCGAAGGCGGTGAACACTGAAGCTTTCTTT. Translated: CASSPKAVNTEAFF. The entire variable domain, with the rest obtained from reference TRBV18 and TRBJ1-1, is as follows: NAGVMQNPRHLVRRRGQEARLRCSPMKGHSHVYWYRQLPEEGLKFMVYLQKENIIDESGMPKERFSAEFPKEGPSILRIQQVVRGDSAAYFCASSPKAVNTEAFFGQGTRLTVV.

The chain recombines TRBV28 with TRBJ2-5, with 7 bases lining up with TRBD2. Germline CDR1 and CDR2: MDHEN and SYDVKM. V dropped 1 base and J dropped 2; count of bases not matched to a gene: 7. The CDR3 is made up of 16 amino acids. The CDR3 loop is CASSLFGRGLQETQYF. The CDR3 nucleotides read TGTGCCAGCAGTTTATTTGGGAGGGGACTTCAAGAGACCCAGTACTTC.

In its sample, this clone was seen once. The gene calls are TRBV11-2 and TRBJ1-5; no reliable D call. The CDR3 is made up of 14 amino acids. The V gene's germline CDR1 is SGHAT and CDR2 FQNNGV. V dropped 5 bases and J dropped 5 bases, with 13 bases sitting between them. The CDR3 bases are TGTGCCAGCAGCCAAAGCGACGAGGATCAGCCCCAGCATTTT. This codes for CASSQSDEDQPQHF.